This T cell receptor beta chain was documented in a study of blood T cell repertoires in COVID-19. Study at large: COVID-19 samples from acute and convalescent phases originated in the United States, Italy and Spain. Sample material is recorded as cDNA or gDNA derived from T cells, B-cell-depleted T cells, or PBMCs.

The authors' processing: Quantification of nucleated cells was approximated via reference gene primer amplification. This table comes from immunoSEQ multiplex PCR, and its TCRdb copy is limited to in-frame clones, with some not included. That table is the source of V, J and clone size, and D and trimming were worked out from the DNA. The sample contains about 100,000 clones, roughly 80% of which appear only once. CDR1 is MGHDK, CDR2 SYGVNS, per germline. The CDR3 spans 14 residues. V gave up 8 bases and J gave up 5 bases, with 18 bases separating them. This chain joins TRBV25-1 and TRBJ2-5; perhaps TRBD1 as D (5 bases). Sequenced material: peripheral blood. The TCR sequence derives from a man in his 70s with active or convalescent COVID-19. CDR3 sequence: CASGPAGQIETQYF. In nucleotides, the CDR3 is TGTGCCAGCGGGCCAGCCGGACAAATTGAGACCCAGTACTTC.